Listed here are 17 T cell receptor beta chains from one sample, sequenced in a study of cytomegalovirus exposure and HLA in healthy donors. PCR involved 60 Vbeta and 13 Jbeta primers. Some clones are missing from TCRdb's copy, which holds only in-frame ones; the method was immunoSEQ multiplex PCR. The data contain about 160,000 clones, about three quarters of them singletons. Sequencing was carried out using PBMCs. The receptors here all came from a female donor in good health and CMV-seronegative.

The chain links TRBV30 to TRBJ2-5; 9 positions match TRBD2. Germline trimming cut 4 bases from V and 4 bases from J; bases unmatched to any gene: 4. The CDR3 is 13 residues long. Germline V gives CDR1 GTSNPN, CDR2 SVGIG (reference sequence). The CDR3 DNA follows: TGTGCCTGGACCCTAGCGGGGACAGAGACCCAGTACTTC. It specifies CAWTLAGTETQYF. The full variable domain, in which reference TRBV30 and TRBJ2-5 provide the parts outside the CDR3, is SQTIHQWPATLVQPVGSPLSLECTVEGTSNPNLYWYRQAAGRGLQLLFYSVGIGQISSEVPQNLSASRPQDRQFILSSKKLLLSDSGFYLCAWTLAGTETQYFGPGTRLLVL.

The gene calls are TRBV4-1 and TRBJ2-5; TRBD1 agrees at 11 bases. CDR3 length: 18 amino acids. Germline V gene lookup returns CDR1 MGHRA and CDR2 YSYEKL. V gave up 0 bases and J gave up 1 base; unmatched junction bases: 7. CDR3 nucleotide sequence: TGCGCCAGCAGCCAAGATTCGAGGGACAGGGGGATCCAAGAGACCCAGTACTTC. This encodes CASSQDSRDRGIQETQYF.

The genes are TRBV28 and TRBJ2-7; TRBD1 aligns across 7 bases. The CDR3 has 15 amino acids. With V trimmed by 5 bases and J by 0 bases, 7 bases remained unmatched. Germline assignment: CDR1 MDHEN and CDR2 SYDVKM. The CDR3 region is CASSPYGTVSYEQYF. The CDR3 DNA sequence: TGTGCCAGCAGTCCCTACGGGACAGTCTCCTACGAGCAGTACTTC. The whole variable domain, remainder taken from reference TRBV28 and TRBJ2-7, is DVKVTQSSRYLVKRTGEKVFLECVQDMDHENMFWYRQDPGLGLRLIYFSYDVKMKEKGDIPEGYSVSREKKERFSLILESASTNQTSMYLCASSPYGTVSYEQYFGPGTRLTVT.

In this sample, this clone turned up a few times. The chain employs TRBV5-1 and TRBJ1-2; 7 positions match TRBD1. Per germline, CDR1 SGHRS and CDR2 YFSETQ. Trimming took 6 bases from V and 2 from J; bases not matched to a gene: 7. This CDR3 is built from 14 residues. CDR3 in amino acids: CASNEGAGNYGYTF. The CDR3 region has the DNA TGCGCCAGCAATGAGGGGGCAGGGAACTATGGCTACACCTTC.

V usage is TRBV6-4 and J usage is TRBJ2-3; TRBD2 agrees at 7 bases. The CDR3 runs to 15 residues. The junction had 11 bases not matched to a gene; V was cut back by 8 bases and J by 3 bases. CDR1 is MRHNA and CDR2 is SNTAGT in the germline V gene. This CDR3 reads CASADDPGGTDTQYF. CDR3 sequence (DNA): TGTGCCAGCGCCGACGACCCGGGAGGAACAGATACGCAGTATTTT.

This clone was seen a single time. The V call is TRBV11-2, the J call TRBJ2-3; the match to TRBD2 covers 7 bases. Germline CDR1 reads SGHAT; CDR2 reads FQNNGV. Unmatched junction bases numbered 7, after V lost 10 bases and J lost 0 bases. This CDR3 has 14 residues. In DNA form, the CDR3 reads TGTGCCACCAAGCGGGGCACTAGCACAGATACGCAGTATTTT. Amino acid sequence: CATKRGTSTDTQYF.

The table lists this clone with a few counts. The genes are TRBV19 and TRBJ1-4; no reliable D call. The length of the CDR3 is 15 residues. The germline V gene encodes CDR1 LNHDA and CDR2 SQIVND (reference sequence). Trimming took 5 bases from V and 0 from J, leaving 10 bases between them. CDR3 sequence: CASSSRRATNEKLFF. For the CDR3, the DNA is TGTGCCAGTAGTTCCCGCCGGGCAACTAATGAAAAACTGTTTTTT.

The chain combines TRBV6-1 with TRBJ2-7; 8 bases fit TRBD1. Germline V lookup: CDR1 MNHNS, CDR2 SASEGT. CDR3 length: 16 residues. Unmatched junction bases numbered 7, after V lost 3 bases and J lost 0 bases. The CDR3 region is CASSESGTGASYEQYF. The DNA of the CDR3 is TGTGCCAGCAGTGAGTCGGGGACAGGAGCCTCCTACGAGCAGTACTTC.

CDR3 residues: CASSLQGHYGYTF. The CDR3 nucleotides are TGTGCCAGCAGCTTGCAGGGCCACTATGGCTACACCTTC. The chain has TRBV5-8 and TRBJ1-2, with D possibly matching TRBD1 (5 bases). Between the trimmed V and J ends, which lost 1 base and 3 bases, there was a span of 7 bases. Germline V gene lookup returns CDR1 SGHTS and CDR2 YDEGEE. The CDR3 runs 13 residues. Full variable domain (outside the CDR3, taken from reference TRBV5-8 and TRBJ1-2): EAGVTQSPTHLIKTRGQQATLRCSPISGHTSVYWYQQALGLGLQFLLWYDEGEERNRGNFPPRFSGRQFPNYSSELNVNALELEDSALYLCASSLQGHYGYTFGSGTRLTVV.

The rearrangement uses TRBV9 and TRBJ1-4; the match to TRBD1 covers 9 bases. CDR1 is SGDLS and CDR2 is YYNGEE in the germline V gene. The CDR3 is made up of 16 amino acids. With 0 bases clipped from V and 8 bases from J, the junction kept 8 bases outside the gene matches. As DNA, the CDR3 is TGTGCCAGCAGCGTAGGTGACAGGGGGAATGAAGAAAAACTGTTTTTT. Amino acids: CASSVGDRGNEEKLFF.

The chain employs TRBV10-3 and TRBJ2-1; possible D gene TRBD2, 6 bases. The CDR3 is 16 residues long. V was clipped by 2 bases and J by 8 bases, with 19 bases between them. Germline assignment: CDR1 ENHRY and CDR2 SYGVKD. The DNA for the CDR3 is TGTGCCATCAGTGAGGGGGTCGGGAGCGGTCAGGATGAGCAGTTCTTC. Translating it yields CAISEGVGSGQDEQFF.

The chain links TRBV2 to TRBJ2-2, with 10 nucleotides matching TRBD2. CDR1 and CDR2 from the germline V gene are SNHLY and FYNNEI. CDR3 length: 18 residues. With 1 base clipped from V and 3 bases from J, the junction kept 8 bases outside the gene matches. The CDR3 region has the DNA TGTGCCAGCAGTGAAGTTTCCAGCGGGGGGGCGGACACCGGGGAGCTGTTTTTT. Amino acid sequence: CASSEVSSGGADTGELFF.

The V and J genes are TRBV5-1 and TRBJ2-7; unclear D gene. The CDR3 has 13 residues. V lost 0 bases to trimming and J lost 4 bases, with 8 bases between them. Germline values: CDR1 SGHRS, CDR2 YFSETQ. For the CDR3, the DNA is TGCGCCAGCAGCTTGGTGTCCGGTTACGAGCAGTACTTC. This encodes CASSLVSGYEQYF.

This chain uses TRBV11-2 with TRBJ1-6; a possible D gene is TRBD1 (6 bases). The V end lost 1 base, the J end lost 7 bases, and 8 bases lay between the germline ends. Germline V gives CDR1 SGHAT, CDR2 FQNNGV. This CDR3 comprises 14 residues. The CDR3: CASSLAGENSPLHF. The CDR3 DNA reads as TGTGCCAGCAGCTTAGCAGGGGAGAATTCACCCCTCCACTTT.

The chain has TRBV30 and TRBJ1-1, with TRBD1 as a possible D gene (6 bases). The CDR3 is 12 amino acids. The germline CDR1 and CDR2 sequences are GTSNPN and SVGIG (reference sequence). CDR3 residues: CAQRAGDTEAFF. The CDR3 DNA is TGTGCTCAAAGAGCAGGGGACACTGAAGCTTTCTTT.

The chain has TRBV19 and TRBJ2-3; D unresolved. This CDR3 comprises 15 residues. Germline CDR1 is LNHDA and CDR2 is SQIVND (reference sequence). V shed 5 bases and J shed 2 bases, with 14 bases lying between them. This chain's CDR3 is CASSPVGGLTDTQYF. In DNA form, the CDR3 reads TGTGCCAGTAGTCCCGTTGGCGGCCTCACAGATACGCAGTATTTT. The variable domain in full, with the rest retrieved from reference TRBV19 and TRBJ2-3, is DGGITQSPKYLFRKEGQNVTLSCEQNLNHDAMYWYRQDPGQGLRLIYYSQIVNDFQKGDIAEGYSVSREKKESFPLTVTSAQKNPTAFYLCASSPVGGLTDTQYFGPGTRLTVL.

This clone was counted between two and nine times. The chain links TRBV6-5 to TRBJ2-5; 10 bases are a match to TRBD2. CDR1 and CDR2 from the germline V gene are MNHEY and SVGAGI. CDR3 length: 16 residues. The V gene end was trimmed by 2 bases and the J gene end by 5 bases; junction bases not matched to a gene: 8. The CDR3 DNA sequence: TGTGCCAGCAGTTACGCCCCTAGCGGGGGAGGCGAGACCCAGTACTTC. Protein: CASSYAPSGGGETQYF.